Listed below are T cell receptor beta chains from one sample, sequenced in a study of TIL therapy for anti-PD-1-resistant metastatic lung cancer. TCRdb keeps only in-frame clones here, not all; method: immunoSEQ multiplex PCR. The table lists about 100,000 clones, 55% to 75% of them singletons. The material was tumor tissue, obtained at baseline. These receptors came from a person aged 30 to 80 with non-small cell lung cancer. CDR3s include the opening cysteine and the closing phenylalanine or tryptophan. Each record gives: J gene, V gene, clone size, CDR3 protein. Size is omitted from some rows. Given values are once, few, many or a class for expanded clones.

TRBJ1-6 | TRBV3-1/TRBV3-2 | . | CASRPSRLYNSPLHF
TRBJ1-2 | TRBV24-1 | . | CATSSGGYGYTF
TRBJ2-5 | TRBV6-2/TRBV6-3 | . | CASSLVAGGPETQYF
TRBJ1-6 | TRBV5-1 | many | CASSLDSSNSPLHF
TRBJ2-3 | TRBV10-1 | . | CASSERAAGTDTQYF
TRBJ1-3 | TRBV11-2 | . | CASSAMVGNTIYF
TRBJ2-1 | TRBV2 | . | CASKGQGYNEQFF
TRBJ2-6 | TRBV19 | . | CASSIAVSGANVLTF
TRBJ1-1 | TRBV19 | few | CASGQGPNTEAFF
TRBJ1-1 | TRBV28 | . | CASIGAGGAGNTEAFF
TRBJ2-7 | TRBV28 | . | CASRTANRVYEQYF
TRBJ2-1 | TRBV6-2/TRBV6-3 | . | CASSEPGLAGVFEQFF
TRBJ1-1 | TRBV11-2 | few | CASSFPGQGTEAFF
TRBJ2-1 | TRBV6-2/TRBV6-3 | . | CASSYQGDHNEQFF
TRBJ2-3 | TRBV7-9 | few | CASSPPHITDTQYF